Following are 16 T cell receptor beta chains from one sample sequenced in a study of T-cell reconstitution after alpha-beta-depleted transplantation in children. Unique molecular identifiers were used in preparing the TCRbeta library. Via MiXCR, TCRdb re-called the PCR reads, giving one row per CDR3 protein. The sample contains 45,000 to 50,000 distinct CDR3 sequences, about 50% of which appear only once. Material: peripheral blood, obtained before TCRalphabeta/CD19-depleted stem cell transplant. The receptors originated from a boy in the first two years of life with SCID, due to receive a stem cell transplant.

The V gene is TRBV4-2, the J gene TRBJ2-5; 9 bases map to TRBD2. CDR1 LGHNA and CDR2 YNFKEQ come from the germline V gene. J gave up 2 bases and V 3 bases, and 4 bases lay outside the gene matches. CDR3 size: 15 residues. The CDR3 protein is CASSQGRGGQETQYF. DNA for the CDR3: TGTGCCAGCAGCCAGGGGCGGGGGGGACAAGAGACCCAGTACTTC.

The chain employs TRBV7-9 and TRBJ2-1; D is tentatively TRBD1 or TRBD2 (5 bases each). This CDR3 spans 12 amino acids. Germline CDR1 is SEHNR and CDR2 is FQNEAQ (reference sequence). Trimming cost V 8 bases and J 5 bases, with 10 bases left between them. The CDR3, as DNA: TGTGCCAGCCGAGGGACCCACAATGAGCAGTTCTTC. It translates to CASRGTHNEQFF. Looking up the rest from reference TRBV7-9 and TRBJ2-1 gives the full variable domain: DTGVSQNPRHKITKRGQNVTFRCDPISEHNRLYWYRQTLGQGPEFLTYFQNEAQLEKSRLLSDRFSAERPKGSFSTLEIQRTEQGDSAMYLCASRGTHNEQFFGPGTRLTVL.

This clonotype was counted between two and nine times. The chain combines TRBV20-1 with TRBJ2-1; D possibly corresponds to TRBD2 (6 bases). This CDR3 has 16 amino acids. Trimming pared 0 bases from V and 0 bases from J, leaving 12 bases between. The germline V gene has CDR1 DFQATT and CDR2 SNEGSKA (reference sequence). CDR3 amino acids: CSARDRYSGSYNEQFF. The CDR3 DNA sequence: TGCAGTGCTAGAGATCGATATAGCGGCTCCTACAATGAGCAGTTCTTC.

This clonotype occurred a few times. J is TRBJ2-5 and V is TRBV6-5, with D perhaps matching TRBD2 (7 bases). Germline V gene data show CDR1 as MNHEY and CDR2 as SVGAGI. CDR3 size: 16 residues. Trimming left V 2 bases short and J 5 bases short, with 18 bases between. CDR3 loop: CASSYRARGPEETQYF. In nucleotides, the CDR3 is TGTGCCAGCAGTTACCGGGCGCGGGGGCCCGAGGAGACCCAGTACTTC.

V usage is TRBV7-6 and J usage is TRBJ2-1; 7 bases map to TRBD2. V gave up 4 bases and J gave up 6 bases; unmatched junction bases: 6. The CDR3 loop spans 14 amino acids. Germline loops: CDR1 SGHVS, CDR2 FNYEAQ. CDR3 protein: CASSSGLVGNEQFF. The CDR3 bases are TGTGCCAGCAGCTCAGGACTAGTGGGCAATGAGCAGTTCTTC.

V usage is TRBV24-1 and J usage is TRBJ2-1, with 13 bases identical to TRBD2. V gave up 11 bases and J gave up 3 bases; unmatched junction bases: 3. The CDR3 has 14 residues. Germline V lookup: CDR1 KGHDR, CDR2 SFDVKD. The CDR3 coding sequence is TGTGCCATCGGGACTAGCGGGGACTACAATGAGCAGTTCTTC. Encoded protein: CAIGTSGDYNEQFF.

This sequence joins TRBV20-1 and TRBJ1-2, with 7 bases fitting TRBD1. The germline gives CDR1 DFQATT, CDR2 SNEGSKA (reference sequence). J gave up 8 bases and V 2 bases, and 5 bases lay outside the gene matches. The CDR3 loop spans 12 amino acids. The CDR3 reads CSARNLGGGYTF. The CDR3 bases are TGCAGTGCTAGAAATTTAGGGGGCGGCTACACCTTC.

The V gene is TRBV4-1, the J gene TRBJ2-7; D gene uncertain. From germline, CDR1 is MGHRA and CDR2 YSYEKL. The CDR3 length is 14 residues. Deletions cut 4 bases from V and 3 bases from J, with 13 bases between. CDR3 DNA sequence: TGCGCCAGCAGCCGAGTTAATCGAAACTACGAGCAGTACTTC. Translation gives CASSRVNRNYEQYF.

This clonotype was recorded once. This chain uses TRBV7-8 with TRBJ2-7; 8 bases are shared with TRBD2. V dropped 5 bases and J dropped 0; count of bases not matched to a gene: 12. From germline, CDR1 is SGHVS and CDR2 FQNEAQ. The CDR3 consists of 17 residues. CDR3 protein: CASSALSRGAPSYEQYF. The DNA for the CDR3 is TGTGCCAGCAGCGCGTTATCGCGGGGGGCCCCCTCCTACGAGCAGTACTTC.

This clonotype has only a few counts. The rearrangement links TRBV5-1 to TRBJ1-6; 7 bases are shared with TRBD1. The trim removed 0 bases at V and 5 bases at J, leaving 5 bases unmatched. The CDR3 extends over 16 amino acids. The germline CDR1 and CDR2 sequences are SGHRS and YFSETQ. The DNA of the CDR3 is TGCGCCAGCAGCTTGGAGTTAGGGGGCGATAATTCACCCCTCCACTTT. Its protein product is CASSLELGGDNSPLHF.

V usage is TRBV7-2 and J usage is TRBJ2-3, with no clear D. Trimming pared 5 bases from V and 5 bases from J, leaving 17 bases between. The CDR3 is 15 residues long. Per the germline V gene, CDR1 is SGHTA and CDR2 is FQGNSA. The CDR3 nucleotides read TGTGCCAGCAGCCTCCCCCGTCTCGTGGAAGATACGCAGTATTTT. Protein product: CASSLPRLVEDTQYF.

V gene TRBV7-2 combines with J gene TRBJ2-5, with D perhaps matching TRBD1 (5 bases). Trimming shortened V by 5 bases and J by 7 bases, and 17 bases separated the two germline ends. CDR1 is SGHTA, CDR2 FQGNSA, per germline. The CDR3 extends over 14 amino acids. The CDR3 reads CASSPLAATGTQYF. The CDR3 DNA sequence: TGTGCCAGCAGCCCACTTGCGGCTACAGGGACCCAGTACTTC.

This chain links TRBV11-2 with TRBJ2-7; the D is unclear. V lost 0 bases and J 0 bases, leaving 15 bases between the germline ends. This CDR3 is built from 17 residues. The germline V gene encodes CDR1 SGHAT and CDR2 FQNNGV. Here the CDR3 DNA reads TGTGCCAGCAGCTTAGATGCCTTCGGTGGAAGCTCCTACGAGCAGTACTTC. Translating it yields CASSLDAFGGSSYEQYF. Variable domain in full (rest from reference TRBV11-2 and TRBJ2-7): EAGVAQSPRYKIIEKRQSVAFWCNPISGHATLYWYQQILGQGPKLLIQFQNNGVVDDSQLPKDRFSAERLKGVDSTLKIQPAKLEDSAVYLCASSLDAFGGSSYEQYFGPGTRLTVT.

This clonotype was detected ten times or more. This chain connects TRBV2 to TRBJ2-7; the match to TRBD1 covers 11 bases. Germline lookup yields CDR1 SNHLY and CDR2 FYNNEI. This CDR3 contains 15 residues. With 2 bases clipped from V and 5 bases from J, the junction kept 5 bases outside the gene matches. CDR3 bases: TGTGCCAGCAGTGAAAGGGACAGGGGGAGCCACGAGCAGTACTTC. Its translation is CASSERDRGSHEQYF.

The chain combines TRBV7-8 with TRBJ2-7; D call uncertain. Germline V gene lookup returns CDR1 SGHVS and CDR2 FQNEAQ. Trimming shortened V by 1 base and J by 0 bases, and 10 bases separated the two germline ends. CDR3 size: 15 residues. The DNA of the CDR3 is TGTGCCAGCAGCTTAGACGTCAGGATCTCCTACGAGCAGTACTTC. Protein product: CASSLDVRISYEQYF. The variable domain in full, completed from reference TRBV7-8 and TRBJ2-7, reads GAGVSQSPRYKVAKRGQDVALRCDPISGHVSLFWYQQALGQGPEFLTYFQNEAQLDKSGLPSDRFFAERPEGSVSTLKIQRTQQEDSAVYLCASSLDVRISYEQYFGPGTRLTVT.

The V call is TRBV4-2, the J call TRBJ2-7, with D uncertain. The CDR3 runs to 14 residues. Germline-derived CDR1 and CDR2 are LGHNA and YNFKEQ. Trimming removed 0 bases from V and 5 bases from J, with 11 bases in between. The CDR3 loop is CASSQDRLNHEQYF. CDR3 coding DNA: TGTGCCAGCAGCCAAGATCGGCTTAACCACGAGCAGTACTTC.